One sample yielded the 13 T cell receptor beta chains listed below, sequenced in a study of T cell repertoires in cytomegalovirus infection. These TCRs are of unknown antigen specificity. TCRdb processed the reads anew with MiXCR; each CDR3 protein has one entry. This sample yields about 52,000 distinct CDR3 sequences, of which roughly 21% are seen a single time; around 80% belongs to the top ten. Source: CD8+ T cells from cultured PBMCs, taken from culture after CMV antigen stimulation. The receptors stem from a human donor in good health (CMV status not recorded). Some clones in this sample may be carry-over from other donors' samples.

This clonotype has just a few counts. The V and J genes are TRBV7-2 and TRBJ2-2; 8 bases map to TRBD2. The CDR3 sequence is 14 residues long. Germline trimming cut 3 bases from V and 7 bases from J; bases unmatched to any gene: 4. From germline, CDR1 is SGHTA and CDR2 FQGNSA. The CDR3 sequence: CASSFGGAGGELFF. The DNA of the CDR3 is TGTGCCAGCAGCTTCGGGGGGGCCGGCGGGGAGCTGTTTTTT.

This clonotype has more than one count but fewer than ten. V gene TRBV11-2 combines with J gene TRBJ2-1; tentative D call: TRBD2 (7 bases). Looked up from germline, CDR1 is SGHAT and CDR2 is FQNNGV. The CDR3 spans 16 residues. Trimming took off 2 bases at V and 3 bases at J, with 14 bases between the two ends. The CDR3 is CASSLFIGGLYNEQFF. The CDR3 DNA is TGTGCCAGCAGCTTATTTATCGGGGGGCTCTACAATGAGCAGTTCTTC.

This clonotype was seen a handful of times. The chain uses TRBV7-9 and TRBJ1-4; possibly TRBD1 for D (5 bases). V was shortened by 1 base and J by 5 bases, with 20 bases between the two germline ends. The CDR3 contains 18 residues. Germline V gene data show CDR1 as SEHNR and CDR2 as FQNEAQ (reference sequence). In DNA form, the CDR3 reads TGTGCCAGCAGCTTAGAAATCGGTAGGAGGGACTCAAATGAAAAACTGTTTTTT. Encoded protein: CASSLEIGRRDSNEKLFF.

This clonotype turned up a few times. This may stem from a read error, because a much larger clone lies one nucleotide away. The chain couples TRBV19 to TRBJ1-1, with a tentative D call TRBD1 (5 bases). The CDR3 runs to 15 residues. Per the germline V gene, CDR1 is LNHDA and CDR2 is SQIVND (reference sequence). This CDR3 reads CASSISAGLNTGAFF. Here the CDR3 DNA reads TGTGCCAGTAGTATTAGTGCAGGGCTGAACACTGGAGCTTTCTTT.

The rearrangement links TRBV6-6 to TRBJ2-1; 7 bases are shared with TRBD1. The length of the CDR3 is 14 residues. Losses at the gene ends were 2 bases for V and 3 bases for J; bases not matched to a gene: 1. Germline V lookup: CDR1 MNHNY, CDR2 SVGAGI (reference sequence). CDR3 sequence reads: CASSYRDSYNEQFF. Here the CDR3 DNA reads TGTGCCAGCAGTTACCGGGACAGCTACAATGAGCAGTTCTTC.

This clonotype was detected a few times. This sequence joins TRBV7-8 and TRBJ1-5; no reliable D call. Germline V gene lookup returns CDR1 SGHVS and CDR2 FQNEAQ. The ends were cut back, 3 bases at V and 2 bases at J, with 14 bases in the middle. The CDR3 length is 16 residues. CDR3 amino acids: CASSFSGLLGNQPQHF. CDR3 nucleotides: TGTGCCAGCAGCTTCTCCGGACTGCTGGGCAATCAGCCCCAGCATTTT.

This clonotype has more than one count but fewer than ten. The CDR3 nucleotides read TGTGCCAGCAGTCCATCAACTGACGAGCAGTACTTC. Its protein product is CASSPSTDEQYF. The chain uses TRBV6-2 or TRBV6-3 and TRBJ2-7, with D uncertain. The germline gives CDR1 MNHEY, CDR2 SVGEGT. The CDR3 totals 12 residues. Deletions cut 5 bases from V and 5 bases from J, with 10 bases between.

This clonotype has more than one count but fewer than ten. This chain joins TRBV6-5 and TRBJ1-2, with no clear D. This CDR3 comprises 14 residues. In germline, CDR1 is MNHEY, CDR2 SVGAGI. Trimming removed 0 bases at V and 8 bases at J, with 13 bases between. The CDR3 protein is CASSYSMGGRGYTF. CDR3 coding DNA: TGTGCCAGCAGTTACTCGATGGGAGGACGCGGCTACACCTTC.

This rearrangement joins TRBV12-3 or TRBV12-4 to TRBJ1-4; D is undetermined. The CDR3 totals 12 residues. V was pared by 8 bases and J by 4 bases, with 8 bases between. The CDR3 spells CASSSGNEKLFF. The CDR3, as DNA: TGTGCCAGCTCCTCGGGTAATGAAAAACTGTTTTTT.

The rearrangement joins TRBV6-1 to TRBJ1-1; 7 positions match TRBD1. CDR3 size: 16 residues. The ends lost 10 bases at V and 0 bases at J; junction bases unmatched: 14. CDR1 and CDR2 (germline): MNHNS, SASEGT. The CDR3 nucleotides are TGTGCCACGCGCCATTGGAGTGGGACAGTGAACACTGAAGCTTTCTTT. This codes for CATRHWSGTVNTEAFF.

V usage is TRBV7-2 and J usage is TRBJ2-7; TRBD1 agrees at 7 bases. The trim removed 6 bases at V and 3 bases at J, leaving 11 bases unmatched. The length of the CDR3 is 15 residues. The germline CDR1 and CDR2 sequences are SGHTA and FQGNSA. The CDR3 region has the DNA TGTGCCAGCAGTCGAGGGGGCGCGGCTAGCTACGAGCAGTACTTC. The encoded protein is CASSRGGAASYEQYF.

The chain employs TRBV7-9 and TRBJ1-1; tentative D call: TRBD1 (6 bases). From germline, CDR1 is SEHNR and CDR2 FQNEAQ (reference sequence). V lost 4 bases to trimming and J lost 2 bases, with 8 bases between them. CDR3 length equals 13 residues. The CDR3 DNA sequence: TGTGCCAGCAGCTCAGGGGTCAACACTGAAGCTTTCTTT. This sequence encodes CASSSGVNTEAFF. Together with reference TRBV7-9 and TRBJ1-1, the CDR3 gives the full variable domain: DTGVSQNPRHKITKRGQNVTFRCDPISEHNRLYWYRQTLGQGPEFLTYFQNEAQLEKSRLLSDRFSAERPKGSFSTLEIQRTEQGDSAMYLCASSSGVNTEAFFGQGTRLTVV.

Concerning this clonotype: The DNA is left out, because the CDR3 cannot be placed on it with certainty; the CDR3 is given as TCRdb lists it. The rearrangement joins TRBV29-1 to TRBJ2-2; TRBD1 is taken as the D call from the table, unchecked against the DNA. The CDR3 contains 16 residues when both ends are counted. The germline gives CDR1 SQVTM, CDR2 ANQGSEA. The CDR3 region is CSVDFRGQENTGELFF.